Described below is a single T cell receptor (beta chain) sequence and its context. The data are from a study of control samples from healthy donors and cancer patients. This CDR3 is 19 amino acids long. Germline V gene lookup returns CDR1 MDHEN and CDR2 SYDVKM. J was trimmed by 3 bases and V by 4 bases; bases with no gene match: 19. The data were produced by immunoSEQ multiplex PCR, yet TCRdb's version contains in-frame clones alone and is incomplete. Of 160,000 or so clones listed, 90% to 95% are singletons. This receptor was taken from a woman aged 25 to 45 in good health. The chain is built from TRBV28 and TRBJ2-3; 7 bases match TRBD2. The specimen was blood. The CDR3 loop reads CASSSAAGWSGDGTDTQYF. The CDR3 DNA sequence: TGTGCCAGCAGTTCGGCAGCTGGGTGGAGCGGGGACGGGACAGATACGCAGTATTTT. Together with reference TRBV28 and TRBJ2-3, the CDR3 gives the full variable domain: DVKVTQSSRYLVKRTGEKVFLECVQDMDHENMFWYRQDPGLGLRLIYFSYDVKMKEKGDIPEGYSVSREKKERFSLILESASTNQTSMYLCASSSAAGWSGDGTDTQYFGPGTRLTVL.